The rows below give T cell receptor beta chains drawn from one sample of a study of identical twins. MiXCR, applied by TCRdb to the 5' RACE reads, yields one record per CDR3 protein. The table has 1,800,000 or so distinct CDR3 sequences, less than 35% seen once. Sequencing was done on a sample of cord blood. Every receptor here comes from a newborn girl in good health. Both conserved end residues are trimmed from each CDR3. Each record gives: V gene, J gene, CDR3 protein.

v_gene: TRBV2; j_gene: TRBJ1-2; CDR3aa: ASSLPGEGAGVMDYGYT
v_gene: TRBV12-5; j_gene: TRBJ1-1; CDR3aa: ASGETNTEAF
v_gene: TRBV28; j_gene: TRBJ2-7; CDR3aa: ASSWGTSGRAEQY
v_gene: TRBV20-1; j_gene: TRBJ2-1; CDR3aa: SAGTSGGAKHNEQF
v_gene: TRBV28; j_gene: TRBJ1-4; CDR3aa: ASRPGQGTTNEKLF
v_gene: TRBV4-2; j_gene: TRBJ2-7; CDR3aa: ASSQELGFYEQY
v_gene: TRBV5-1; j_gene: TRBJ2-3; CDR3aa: ASRVDGLATDTQY
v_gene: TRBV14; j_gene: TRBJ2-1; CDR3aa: ASSQKMGTYYNEQF
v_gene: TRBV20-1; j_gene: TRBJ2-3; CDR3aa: SAREYRGGTDTQY
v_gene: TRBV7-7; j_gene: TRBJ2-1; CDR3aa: ASSSGLAATNEQF
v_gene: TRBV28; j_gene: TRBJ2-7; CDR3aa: ASSFPTVSSYGQY
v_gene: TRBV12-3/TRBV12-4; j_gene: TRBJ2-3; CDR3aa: AGSPGQGGTDTQY
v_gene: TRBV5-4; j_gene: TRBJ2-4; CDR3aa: ASSLAGNKNIQY
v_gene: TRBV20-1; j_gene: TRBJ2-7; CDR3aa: SARPPGLSNEQY
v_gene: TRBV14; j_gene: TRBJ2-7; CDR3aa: ASSQAGAAYEQY
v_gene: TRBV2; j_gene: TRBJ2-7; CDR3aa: ASNRQGPVNEQY
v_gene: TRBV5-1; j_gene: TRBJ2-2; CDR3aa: ASSETSGTGGELF
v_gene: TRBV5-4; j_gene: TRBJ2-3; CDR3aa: ASRDGRARTDTQY
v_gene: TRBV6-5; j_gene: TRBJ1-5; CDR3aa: ASGPRLGSNQPQH
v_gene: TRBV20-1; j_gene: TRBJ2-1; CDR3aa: SLARDEQF
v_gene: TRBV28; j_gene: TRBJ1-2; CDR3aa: ASSGGQGPYGYT
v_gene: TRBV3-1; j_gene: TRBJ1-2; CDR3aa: ASSPPEGGLSGYT
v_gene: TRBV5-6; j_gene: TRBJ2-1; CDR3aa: ASSLGLAGVWEQF
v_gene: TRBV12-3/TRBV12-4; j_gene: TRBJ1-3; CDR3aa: ASSLEAGSGNTIY
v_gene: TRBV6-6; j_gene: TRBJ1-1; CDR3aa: ASTPWANTEAF
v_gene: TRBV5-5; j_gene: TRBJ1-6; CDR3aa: ASSLFQVKDNSPLH
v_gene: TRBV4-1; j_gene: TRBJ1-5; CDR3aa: ASSQGLRTGRNQPQH
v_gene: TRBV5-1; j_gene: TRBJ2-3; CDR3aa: ASSASTGGRSDTQY
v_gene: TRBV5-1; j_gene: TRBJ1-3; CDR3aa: ASSSGSRSGNTIY
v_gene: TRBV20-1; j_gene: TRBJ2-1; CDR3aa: SARGTSGRANEQF
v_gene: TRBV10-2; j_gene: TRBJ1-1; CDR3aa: ASSEVATEAF
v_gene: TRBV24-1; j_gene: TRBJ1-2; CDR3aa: ATPQGAHGYT
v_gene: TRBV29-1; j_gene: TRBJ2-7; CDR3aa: SVSSIKGPAPYEQY
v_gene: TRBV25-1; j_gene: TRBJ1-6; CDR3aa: ASAQGGGYNSPLH
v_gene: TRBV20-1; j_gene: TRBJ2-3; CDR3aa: SARDSGVGTDTQY
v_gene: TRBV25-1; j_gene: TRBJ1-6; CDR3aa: ASGGDRSNSPLH
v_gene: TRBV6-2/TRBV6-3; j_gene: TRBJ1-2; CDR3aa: ASSYSMVTIYGYT
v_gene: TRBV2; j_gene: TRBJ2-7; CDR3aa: ASSERASGFYEQY
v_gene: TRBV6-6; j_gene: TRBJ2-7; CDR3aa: ASSYSEQVYEQY
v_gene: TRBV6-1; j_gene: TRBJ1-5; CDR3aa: ASSEKTGTAPNQPQH
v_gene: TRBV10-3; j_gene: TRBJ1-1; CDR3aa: AISGTGRTEAF
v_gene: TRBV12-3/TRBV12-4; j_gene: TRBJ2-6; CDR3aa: ASSFSGGSGANVLT
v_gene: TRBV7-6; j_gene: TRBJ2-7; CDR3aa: ASSLIAAGPTYEQY
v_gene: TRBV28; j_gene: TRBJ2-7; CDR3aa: ASSLFWTSATYEQY
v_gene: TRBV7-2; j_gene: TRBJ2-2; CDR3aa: ASSDFAQGVGELF
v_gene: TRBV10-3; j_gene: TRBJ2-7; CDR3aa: AISGRDVYEQY